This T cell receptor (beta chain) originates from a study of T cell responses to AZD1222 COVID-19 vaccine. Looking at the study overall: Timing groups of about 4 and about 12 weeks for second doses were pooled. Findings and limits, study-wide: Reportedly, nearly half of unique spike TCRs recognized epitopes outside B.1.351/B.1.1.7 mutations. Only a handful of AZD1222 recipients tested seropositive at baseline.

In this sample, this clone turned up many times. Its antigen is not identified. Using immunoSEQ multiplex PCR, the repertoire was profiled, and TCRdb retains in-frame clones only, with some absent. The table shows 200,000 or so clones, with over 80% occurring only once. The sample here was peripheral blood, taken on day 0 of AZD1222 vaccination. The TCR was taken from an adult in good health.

DNA of the CDR3: TGTGCCTGGAGGGTCGGGCCCAATCAGCCCCAGCATTTT. This sequence encodes CAWRVGPNQPQHF. The chain is built from TRBV30 and TRBJ1-5; the D is unclear. The CDR3 covers 13 residues. Deletions cut 3 bases from V and 3 bases from J, with 9 bases between. Per the germline V gene, CDR1 is GTSNPN and CDR2 is SVGIG (reference sequence).